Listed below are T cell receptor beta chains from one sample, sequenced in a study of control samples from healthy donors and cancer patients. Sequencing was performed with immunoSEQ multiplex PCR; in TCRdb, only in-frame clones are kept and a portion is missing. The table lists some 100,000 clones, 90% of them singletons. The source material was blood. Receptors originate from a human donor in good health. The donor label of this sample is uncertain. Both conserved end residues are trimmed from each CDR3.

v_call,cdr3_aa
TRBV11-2,ASSLDHGSEQF
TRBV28,ASRNPLSAEANYGYT
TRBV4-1,ASSQGTHSGANVLT
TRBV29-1,SVDWVSGTGQYEQY
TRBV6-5,ASTGGGASYNEQF
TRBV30,AWRTGDGSPLH
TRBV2,ASSPTSGAADTQY
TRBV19,ASTPDTYGYT
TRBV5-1,ASSVDGSYEQY
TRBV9,ASSAFSSTDTQY
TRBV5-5,ASSLDTTGAGNTEAF
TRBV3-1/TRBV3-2,ASSQEGMGKGAF
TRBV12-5,ASGLLTGSSGNTIY
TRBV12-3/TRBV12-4,ASSYTADSPLH